This T cell receptor (beta chain) is drawn from a study of cytomegalovirus exposure and HLA in healthy donors. Study context: Some 180 million T cells yielded more than 90 million unique TCR beta sequences in earlier analysis.

The PCR contained 60 Vbeta and 13 Jbeta primers. Some clones are missing from TCRdb's copy, which holds only in-frame ones; the method was immunoSEQ multiplex PCR. The sample shows 64,000 or so clones, approximately 70% of them seen only once. Trimming took 0 bases from V and 0 from J, leaving 15 bases between them. The germline V gene encodes CDR1 KGHSH and CDR2 LQKENI. The CDR3 is made up of 17 amino acids. This clone was seen a single time. The chain employs TRBV18 and TRBJ2-7; weak D call: TRBD1 (6 bases). The sequenced sample was PBMCs. The receptor was isolated from a woman aged 45 to 65 in good health and CMV-seropositive. CDR3: CASSPPSGEVNSYEQYF. CDR3 DNA sequence: TGTGCCAGCTCACCACCGTCAGGGGAAGTGAACTCCTACGAGCAGTACTTC.